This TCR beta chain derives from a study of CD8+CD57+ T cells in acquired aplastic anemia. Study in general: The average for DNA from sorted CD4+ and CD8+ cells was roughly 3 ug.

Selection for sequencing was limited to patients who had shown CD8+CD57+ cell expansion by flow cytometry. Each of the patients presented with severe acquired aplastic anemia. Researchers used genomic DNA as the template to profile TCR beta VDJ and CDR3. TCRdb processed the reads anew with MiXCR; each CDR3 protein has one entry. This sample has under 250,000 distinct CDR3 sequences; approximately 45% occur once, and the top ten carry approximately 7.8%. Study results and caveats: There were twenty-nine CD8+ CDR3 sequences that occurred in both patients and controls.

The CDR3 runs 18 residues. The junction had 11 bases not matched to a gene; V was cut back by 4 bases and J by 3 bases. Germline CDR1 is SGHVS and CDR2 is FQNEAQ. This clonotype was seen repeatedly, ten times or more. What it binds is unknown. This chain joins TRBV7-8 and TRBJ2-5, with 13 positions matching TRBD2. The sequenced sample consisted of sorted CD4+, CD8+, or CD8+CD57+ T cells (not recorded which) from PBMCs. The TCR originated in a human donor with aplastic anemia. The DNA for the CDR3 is TGTGCCAGCAGCTCCAGACTAGCGGGAGGCCCGCAGGAAGAGACCCAGTACTTC. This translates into CASSSRLAGGPQEETQYF.